This T cell receptor (beta chain) was observed in a study of blood T cell repertoires in COVID-19. Looking at the study overall: The study drew acute and convalescent COVID-19 samples from the United States, Italy and Spain. PBMCs, B-cell-depleted T cells, or T cells were the source of the cDNA or gDNA that made up the material.

Here immunoSEQ multiplex PCR was the method, and the copy in TCRdb shows in-frame clones only, minus some. This table holds around 180,000 clones, more than 75% found once. J was trimmed by 5 bases and V by 4 bases; bases with no gene match: 6. Per germline, CDR1 SGHTA and CDR2 FQGTGA. The CDR3 spans 16 residues. V usage is TRBV7-3 and J usage is TRBJ2-5, with 14 bases matching TRBD2. Sequencing was performed on peripheral blood. The TCR comes from a person between 65 and 79 years old with COVID-19, enrolled during active disease. CDR3 loop: CASSSGRLAGGETQYF. CDR3 DNA sequence: TGTGCCAGCAGCTCAGGCAGACTAGCGGGAGGGGAGACCCAGTACTTC.